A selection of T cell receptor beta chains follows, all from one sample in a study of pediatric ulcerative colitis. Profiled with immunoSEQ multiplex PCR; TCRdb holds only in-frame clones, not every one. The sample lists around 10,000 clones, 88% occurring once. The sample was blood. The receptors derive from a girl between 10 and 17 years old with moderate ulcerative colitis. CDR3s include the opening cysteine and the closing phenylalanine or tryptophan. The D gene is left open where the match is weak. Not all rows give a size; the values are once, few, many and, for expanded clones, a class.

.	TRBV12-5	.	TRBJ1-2	CASGAPLSGNYGYTF	TGTGCTAGTGGTGCCCCCCTAAGCGGGAACTATGGCTACACCTTC
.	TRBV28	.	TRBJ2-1	CASSDQGTLEQFF	TGTGCCAGCAGTGATCAGGGTACTTTGGAGCAGTTCTTC
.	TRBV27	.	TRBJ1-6	CASSGAGNSPLHF	TGTGCCAGCAGTGGAGCGGGGAATTCACCCCTCCACTTT
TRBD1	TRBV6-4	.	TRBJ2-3	CASSEGQGADTQYF	TGTGCCAGCAGTGAGGGACAGGGGGCAGATACGCAGTATTTT
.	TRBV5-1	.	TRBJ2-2	CASSFGGAGTGELFF	TGCGCCAGCAGCTTCGGGGGCGCGGGCACCGGGGAGCTGTTTTTT
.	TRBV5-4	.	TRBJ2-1	CASSLAGLISYNEQFF	TGTGCCAGCAGCTTGGCCGGCTTGATCTCCTACAATGAGCAGTTCTTC
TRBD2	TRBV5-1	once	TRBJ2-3	CASSSTSGASTDTQYF	TGCGCCAGCAGCTCGACTAGCGGGGCCAGCACAGATACGCAGTATTTT
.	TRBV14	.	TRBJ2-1	CASSQGGSFANEQFF	TGTGCCAGCAGCCAGGGCGGGTCCTTTGCCAATGAGCAGTTCTTC
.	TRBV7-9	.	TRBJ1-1	CASSLDGPNTEAFF	TGTGCCAGCAGCTTGGACGGCCCGAACACTGAAGCTTTCTTT
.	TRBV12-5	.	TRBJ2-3	CASAGGDTQYF	TGTGCTAGTGCGGGCGGAGATACGCAGTATTTT
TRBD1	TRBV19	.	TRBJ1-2	CASIGTAPYGYTF	TGTGCCAGTATCGGGACAGCCCCCTATGGCTACACCTTC
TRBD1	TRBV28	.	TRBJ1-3	CASSSGGQGPQSSGNTIYF	TGTGCCAGCAGTTCCGGGGGACAGGGCCCTCAGAGCTCTGGAAACACCATATATTTT
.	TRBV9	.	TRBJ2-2	CASSEAGTGELFF	TGTGCCAGCAGCGAGGCAGGGACCGGGGAGCTGTTTTTT
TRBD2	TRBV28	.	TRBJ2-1	CASSLLAGAYNEQFF	TGTGCCAGCAGTTTATTAGCGGGAGCCTACAATGAGCAGTTCTTC
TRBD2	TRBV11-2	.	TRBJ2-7	CASSLGTSGGEQYF	TGTGCCAGCAGCTTAGGGACTAGCGGGGGAGAGCAGTACTTC
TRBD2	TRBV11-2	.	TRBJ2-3	CASGLATTDTQYF	TGTGCCAGCGGACTAGCGACCACAGATACGCAGTATTTT
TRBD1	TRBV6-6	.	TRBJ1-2	CASRKAGTGFNYGYTF	TGTGCCAGCAGGAAAGCCGGGACAGGTTTTAACTATGGCTACACCTTC
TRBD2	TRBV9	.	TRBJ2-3	CASSVVPPTSGGALYTDTQYF	TGTGCCAGCAGCGTAGTCCCACCTACTAGCGGGGGGGCCTTGTACACAGATACGCAGTATTTT
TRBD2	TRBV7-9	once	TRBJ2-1	CASSPSGGSNEQFF	TGTGCCAGCAGCCCCTCCGGGGGGTCTAATGAGCAGTTCTTC
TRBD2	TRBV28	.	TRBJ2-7	CASSLRAGGPLNEQYF	TGTGCCAGCAGTTTAAGGGCGGGAGGGCCTCTGAACGAGCAGTACTTC
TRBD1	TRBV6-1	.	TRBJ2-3	CASSGRGQVDTQYF	TGTGCCAGCAGTGGCAGGGGGCAGGTAGATACGCAGTATTTT
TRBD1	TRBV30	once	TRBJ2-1	CAWSVWTGGYNEQFF	TGTGCCTGGAGTGTATGGACAGGTGGCTACAATGAGCAGTTCTTC
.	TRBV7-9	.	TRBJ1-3	CASSRGTANSGNTIYF	TGTGCCAGCAGCCGTGGGACGGCGAACTCTGGAAACACCATATATTTT
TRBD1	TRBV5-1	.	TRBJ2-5	CASSSRQGETQYF	TGCGCCAGCAGCTCCCGACAGGGGGAGACCCAGTACTTC
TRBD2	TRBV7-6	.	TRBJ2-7	CASSSRKGGNGYEQYF	TGTGCCAGCAGCTCCCGGAAGGGAGGGAATGGCTACGAGCAGTACTTC
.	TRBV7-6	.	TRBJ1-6	CASSLGAGSPLHF	TGTGCCAGCAGCTTAGGGGCGGGTTCACCCCTCCACTTT